The clone carrying this T cell receptor beta chain was found many times. Its antigen remains unidentified. TCRdb recomputed calls from the 5' RACE reads with MiXCR, one row per CDR3 protein. The sample includes some 250,000 distinct CDR3 sequences, more than 3.5% of them seen just once. Germline V gene sequence: CDR1 DFQATT, CDR2 SNEGSKA (reference sequence). The CDR3 loop spans 16 amino acids. Germline trimming cut 3 bases from V and 1 base from J; bases unmatched to any gene: 9. This sample was included in a study of T cells after yellow fever vaccination. Study-level results: Subsequent booster samples again held most clones from primary vaccination (more than 95% CD4, approximately 85% CD8).

The sequence derives from a man younger than 35 who received the YFV17D yellow fever vaccine. The specimen was PBMCs, collected 15 days after the yellow fever booster vaccination. The rearrangement links TRBV20-1 to TRBJ1-3; 7 bases match TRBD1. The chain's CDR3 is CSASGTAPVSGNTIYF. The CDR3 DNA reads TGCAGTGCTAGTGGGACAGCGCCTGTTTCTGGAAACACCATATATTTT.